This TCR beta chain was sequenced for a study of shared T cell receptors in the human thymus. Profiling relied on immunoSEQ multiplex PCR, and the TCRdb table lists in-frame clones only, not all of them. The sample consists of 550,000 to 800,000 clones, 70% to 90% of them appearing once. Trimming cost V 5 bases and J 3 bases; bases outside gene matches: 5. Per the germline V gene, CDR1 is SGHRS and CDR2 is YFSETQ. CDR3 length: 13 amino acids. This clone was seen once. The sample also formed part of further work on human thymus T cells. That source notes: Infants served as donors; they were healthy and Finnish and were having corrective surgery for congenital heart defects. Thymic resections from corrective heart surgery supplied the tissue. Repertoires sampled from thymus and blood appeared biased in V and J gene usage. Related reports documented highly overlapping thymic repertoires among unrelated individuals.

Material for sequencing was thymocytes. This chain connects TRBV5-1 to TRBJ2-7; 7 positions agree with TRBD1. The receptor's source is a girl less than two years old with a congenital heart defect. The CDR3 DNA follows: TGCGCCAGCAGGCCGACAGGGATCTACGAGCAGTACTTC. Translated, it gives CASRPTGIYEQYF.